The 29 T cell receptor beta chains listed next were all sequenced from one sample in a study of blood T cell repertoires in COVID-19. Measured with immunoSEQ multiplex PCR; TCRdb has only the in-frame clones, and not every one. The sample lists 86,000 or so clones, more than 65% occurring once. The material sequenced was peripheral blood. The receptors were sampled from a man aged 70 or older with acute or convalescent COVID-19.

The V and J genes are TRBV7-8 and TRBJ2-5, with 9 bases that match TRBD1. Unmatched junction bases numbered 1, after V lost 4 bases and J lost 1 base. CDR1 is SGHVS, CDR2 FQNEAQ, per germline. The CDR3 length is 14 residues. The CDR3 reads CASSSTGGQETQYF. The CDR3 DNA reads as TGTGCCAGCAGCTCGACAGGGGGCCAAGAGACCCAGTACTTC.

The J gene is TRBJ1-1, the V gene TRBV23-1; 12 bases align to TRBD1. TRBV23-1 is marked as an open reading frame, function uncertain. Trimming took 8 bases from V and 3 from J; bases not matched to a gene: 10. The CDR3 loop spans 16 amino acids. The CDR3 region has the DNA TGCGCCAGCCGTCGGATGGGACAGGGGGCACACACTGAAGCTTTCTTT. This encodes CASRRMGQGAHTEAFF.

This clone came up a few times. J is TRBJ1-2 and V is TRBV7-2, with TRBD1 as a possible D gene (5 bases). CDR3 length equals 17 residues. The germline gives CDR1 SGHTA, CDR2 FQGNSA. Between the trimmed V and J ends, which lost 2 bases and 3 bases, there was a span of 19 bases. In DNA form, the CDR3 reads TGTGCCAGCAGCTTACCCGCAGGGTATGACGAGGACTATGGCTACACCTTC. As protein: CASSLPAGYDEDYGYTF.

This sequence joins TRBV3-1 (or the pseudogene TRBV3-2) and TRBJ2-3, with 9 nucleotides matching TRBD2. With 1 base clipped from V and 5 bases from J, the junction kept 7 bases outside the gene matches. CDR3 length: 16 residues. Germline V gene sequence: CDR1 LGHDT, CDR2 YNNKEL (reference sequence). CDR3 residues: CASSQGAGGLIDTQYF. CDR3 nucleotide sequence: TGTGCCAGCAGCCAAGGCGCGGGGGGGCTGATAGATACGCAGTATTTT.

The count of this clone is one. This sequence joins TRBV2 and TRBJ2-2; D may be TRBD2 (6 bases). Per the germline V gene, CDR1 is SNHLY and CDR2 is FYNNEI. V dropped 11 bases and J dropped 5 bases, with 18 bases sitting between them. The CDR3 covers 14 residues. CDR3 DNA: TGTGCCGGCCGGGGACTCCGGGGGACCGGGGAGCTGTTTTTT. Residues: CAGRGLRGTGELFF.

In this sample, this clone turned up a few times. The CDR3 DNA sequence: TGTGCCAGCAGCCCTAACAGCCTCTCCTACGAGCAGTACTTC. Translating it yields CASSPNSLSYEQYF. The V call is TRBV14, the J call TRBJ2-7; D gene uncertain. CDR1 SGHDN and CDR2 FVKESK come from the germline V gene. This CDR3 is 14 amino acids long. The ends were cut back, 4 bases at V and 0 bases at J, with 10 bases in the middle.

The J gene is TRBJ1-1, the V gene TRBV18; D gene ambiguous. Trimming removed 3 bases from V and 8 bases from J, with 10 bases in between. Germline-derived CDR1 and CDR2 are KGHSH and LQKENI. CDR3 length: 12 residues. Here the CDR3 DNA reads TGTGCCAGCTCACCTCCAGGAGGGGAAGCTTTCTTT. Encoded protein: CASSPPGGEAFF.

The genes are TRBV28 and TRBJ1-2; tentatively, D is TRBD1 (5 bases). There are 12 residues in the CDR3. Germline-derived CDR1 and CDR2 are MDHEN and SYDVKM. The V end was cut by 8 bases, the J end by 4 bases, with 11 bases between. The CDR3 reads CASLDRAYGYTF. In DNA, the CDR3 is TGTGCCAGCCTCGACAGAGCCTATGGCTACACCTTC.

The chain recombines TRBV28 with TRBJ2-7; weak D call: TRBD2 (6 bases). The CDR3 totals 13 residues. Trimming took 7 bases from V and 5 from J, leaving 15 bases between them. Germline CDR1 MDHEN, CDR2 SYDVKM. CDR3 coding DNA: TGTGCCAGCACCCTAGAGGAGGGAAACGAGCAGTACTTC. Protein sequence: CASTLEEGNEQYF.

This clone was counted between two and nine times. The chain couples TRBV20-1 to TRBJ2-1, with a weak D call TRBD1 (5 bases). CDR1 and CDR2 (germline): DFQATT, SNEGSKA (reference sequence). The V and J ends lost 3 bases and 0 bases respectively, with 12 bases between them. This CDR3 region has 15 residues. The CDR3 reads CSASPGMSSYNEQFF. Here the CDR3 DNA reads TGCAGTGCTAGTCCAGGGATGAGCTCCTACAATGAGCAGTTCTTC.

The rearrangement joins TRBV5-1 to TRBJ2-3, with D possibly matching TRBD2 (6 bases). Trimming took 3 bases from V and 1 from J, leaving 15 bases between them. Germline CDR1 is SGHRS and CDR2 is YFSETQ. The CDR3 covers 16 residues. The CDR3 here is CASSSGLGGGTDTQYF. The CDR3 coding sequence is TGCGCCAGCAGCTCTGGTCTGGGCGGGGGCACAGATACGCAGTATTTT.

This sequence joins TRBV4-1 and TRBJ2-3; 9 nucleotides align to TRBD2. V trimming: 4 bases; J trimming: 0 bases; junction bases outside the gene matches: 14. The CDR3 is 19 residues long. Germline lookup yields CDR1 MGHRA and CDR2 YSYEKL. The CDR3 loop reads CASSLRGGGARGSTDTQYF. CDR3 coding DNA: TGCGCCAGCAGCCTCAGAGGCGGGGGGGCGAGGGGGAGCACAGATACGCAGTATTTT.

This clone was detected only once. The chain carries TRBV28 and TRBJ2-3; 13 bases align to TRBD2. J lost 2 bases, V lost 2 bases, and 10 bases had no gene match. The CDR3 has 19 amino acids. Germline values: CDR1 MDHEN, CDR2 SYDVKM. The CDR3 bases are TGTGCCAGCAGTTTAGAGGGAACTAGCGGGGGGGATTACACAGATACGCAGTATTTT. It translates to CASSLEGTSGGDYTDTQYF.

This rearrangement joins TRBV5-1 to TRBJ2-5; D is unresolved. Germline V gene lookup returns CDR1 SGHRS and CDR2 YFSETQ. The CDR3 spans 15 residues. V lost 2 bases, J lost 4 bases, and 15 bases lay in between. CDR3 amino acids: CASSFGPGRGETQYF. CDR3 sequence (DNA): TGCGCCAGCAGCTTCGGCCCGGGTCGTGGAGAGACCCAGTACTTC.

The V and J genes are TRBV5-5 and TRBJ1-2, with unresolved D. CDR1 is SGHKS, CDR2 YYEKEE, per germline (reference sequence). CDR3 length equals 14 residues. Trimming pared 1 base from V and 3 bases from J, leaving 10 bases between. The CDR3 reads CASSLFRRDYGYTF. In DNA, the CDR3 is TGTGCCAGCAGCTTGTTTCGGAGGGACTATGGCTACACCTTC.

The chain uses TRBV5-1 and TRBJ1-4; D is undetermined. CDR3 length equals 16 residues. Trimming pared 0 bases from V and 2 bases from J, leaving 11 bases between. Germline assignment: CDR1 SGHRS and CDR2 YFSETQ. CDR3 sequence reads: CASSLGVLPTNEKLFF. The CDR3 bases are TGCGCCAGCAGCTTGGGAGTTCTCCCCACTAATGAAAAACTGTTTTTT.

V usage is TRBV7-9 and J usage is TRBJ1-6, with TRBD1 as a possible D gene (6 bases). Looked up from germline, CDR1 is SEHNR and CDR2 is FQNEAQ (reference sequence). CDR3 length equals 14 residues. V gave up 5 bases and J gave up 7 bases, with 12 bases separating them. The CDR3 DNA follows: TGTGCCAGCAGCCACGGACAGCAAAATTCACCCCTCCACTTT. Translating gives CASSHGQQNSPLHF. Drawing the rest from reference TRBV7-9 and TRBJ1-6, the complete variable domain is DTGVSQNPRHKITKRGQNVTFRCDPISEHNRLYWYRQTLGQGPEFLTYFQNEAQLEKSRLLSDRFSAERPKGSFSTLEIQRTEQGDSAMYLCASSHGQQNSPLHFGNGTRLTVT.

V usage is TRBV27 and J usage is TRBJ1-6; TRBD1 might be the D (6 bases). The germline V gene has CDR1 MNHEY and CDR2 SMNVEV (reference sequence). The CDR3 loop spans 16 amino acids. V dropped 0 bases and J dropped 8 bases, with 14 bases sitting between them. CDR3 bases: TGTGCCAGCAGTTTATCAGCAGGGGCAGGATATTCACCCCTCCACTTT. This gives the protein CASSLSAGAGYSPLHF.

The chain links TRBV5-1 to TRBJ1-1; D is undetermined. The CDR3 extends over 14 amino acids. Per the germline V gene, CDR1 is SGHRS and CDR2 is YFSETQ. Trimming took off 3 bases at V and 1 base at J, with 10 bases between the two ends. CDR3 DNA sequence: TGCGCCAGCAGCTCTCAGGCCCCGAACACTGAAGCTTTCTTT. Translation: CASSSQAPNTEAFF.

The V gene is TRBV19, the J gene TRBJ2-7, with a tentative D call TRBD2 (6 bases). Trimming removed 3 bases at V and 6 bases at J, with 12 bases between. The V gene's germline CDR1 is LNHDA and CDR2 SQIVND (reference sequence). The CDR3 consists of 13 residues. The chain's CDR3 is CASSMEGWGEQYF. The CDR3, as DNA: TGTGCCAGTAGTATGGAGGGATGGGGCGAGCAGTACTTC.

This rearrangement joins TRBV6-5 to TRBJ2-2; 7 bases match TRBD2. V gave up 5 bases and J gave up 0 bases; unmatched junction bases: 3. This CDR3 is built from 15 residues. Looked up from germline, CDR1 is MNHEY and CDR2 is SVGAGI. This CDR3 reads CASSRTRANTGELFF. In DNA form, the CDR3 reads TGTGCCAGCAGTAGGACTAGAGCGAACACCGGGGAGCTGTTTTTT.

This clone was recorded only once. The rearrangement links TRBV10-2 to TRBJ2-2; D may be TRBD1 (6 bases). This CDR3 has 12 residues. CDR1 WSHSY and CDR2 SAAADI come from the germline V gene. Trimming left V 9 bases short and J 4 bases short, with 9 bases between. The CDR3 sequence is CASTGSTGELFF. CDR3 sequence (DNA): TGCGCCAGTACAGGGAGCACCGGGGAGCTGTTTTTT.

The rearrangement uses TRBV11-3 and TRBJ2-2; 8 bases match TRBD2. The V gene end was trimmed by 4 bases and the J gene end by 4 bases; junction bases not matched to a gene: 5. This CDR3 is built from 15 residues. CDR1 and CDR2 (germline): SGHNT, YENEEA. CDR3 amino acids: CASSSPGTSTGELFF. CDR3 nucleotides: TGTGCCAGCAGCTCCCCCGGGACTAGCACCGGGGAGCTGTTTTTT.

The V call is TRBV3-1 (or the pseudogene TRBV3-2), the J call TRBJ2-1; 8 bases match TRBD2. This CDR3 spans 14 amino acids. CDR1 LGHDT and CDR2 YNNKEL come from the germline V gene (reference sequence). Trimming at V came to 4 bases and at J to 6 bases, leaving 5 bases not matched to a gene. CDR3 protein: CASSLNGGVNEQFF. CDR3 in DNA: TGTGCCAGCAGCCTCAACGGGGGGGTCAATGAGCAGTTCTTC.

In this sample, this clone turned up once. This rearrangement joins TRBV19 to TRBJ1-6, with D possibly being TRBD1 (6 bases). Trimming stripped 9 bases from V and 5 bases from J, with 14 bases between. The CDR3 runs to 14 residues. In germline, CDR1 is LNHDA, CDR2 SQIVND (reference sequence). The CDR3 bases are TGTGCCAGCCGCGCAGGGGTGAATAATTCACCCCTCCACTTT. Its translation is CASRAGVNNSPLHF.

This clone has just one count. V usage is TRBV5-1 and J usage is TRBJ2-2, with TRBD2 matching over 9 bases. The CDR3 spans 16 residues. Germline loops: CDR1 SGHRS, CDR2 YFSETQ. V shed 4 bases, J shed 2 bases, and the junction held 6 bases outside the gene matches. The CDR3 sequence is CASSVGGTSNTGELFF. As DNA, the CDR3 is TGCGCCAGCAGCGTGGGTGGGACTAGCAACACCGGGGAGCTGTTTTTT.

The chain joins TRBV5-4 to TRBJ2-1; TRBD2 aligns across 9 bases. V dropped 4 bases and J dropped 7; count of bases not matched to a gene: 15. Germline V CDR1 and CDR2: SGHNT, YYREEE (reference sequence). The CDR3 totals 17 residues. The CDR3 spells CASSPAGAAGGSNEQFF. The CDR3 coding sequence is TGTGCCAGCAGCCCCGCCGGGGCCGCGGGGGGGTCTAATGAGCAGTTCTTC.

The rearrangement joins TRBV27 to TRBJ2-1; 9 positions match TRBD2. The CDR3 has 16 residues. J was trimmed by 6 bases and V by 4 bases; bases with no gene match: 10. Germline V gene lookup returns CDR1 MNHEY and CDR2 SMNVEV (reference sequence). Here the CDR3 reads CASSSLGSGGRNEQFF. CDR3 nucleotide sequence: TGTGCCAGCAGTTCCCTGGGGAGCGGGGGGCGCAATGAGCAGTTCTTC.

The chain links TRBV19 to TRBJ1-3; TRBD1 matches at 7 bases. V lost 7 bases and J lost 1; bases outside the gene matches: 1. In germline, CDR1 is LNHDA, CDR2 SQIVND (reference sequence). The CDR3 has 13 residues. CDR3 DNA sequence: TGTGCCAGTAAGACAGGGTCTGGAAACACCATATATTTT. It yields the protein CASKTGSGNTIYF.